These 31 T cell receptor beta chains were sequenced from one sample in a study of T cell responses to AZD1222 COVID-19 vaccine. The assay was immunoSEQ multiplex PCR, and TCRdb's table has in-frame clones only and misses some. The profile shows about 140,000 clones, about 90% of them singletons. The sample in question was peripheral blood, obtained on day 0 of AZD1222 vaccination. These receptor sequences come from an adult in good health.

V gene TRBV9 combines with J gene TRBJ2-7; TRBD2 matches 8 bases. V dropped 7 bases and J dropped 6; count of bases not matched to a gene: 6. The CDR3 contains 12 residues. Germline V gene lookup returns CDR1 SGDLS and CDR2 YYNGEE. CDR3 DNA: TGTGCCAGCGGAGGACTAGCCAGCGAGCAGTACTTC. This gives the protein CASGGLASEQYF. The full variable domain, rest sourced from reference TRBV9 and TRBJ2-7, is DSGVTQTPKHLITATGQRVTLRCSPRSGDLSVYWYQQSLDQGLQFLIQYYNGEERAKGNILERFSAQQFPDLHSELNLSSLELGDSALYFCASGGLASEQYFGPGTRLTVT.

This clone was counted between two and nine times. The CDR3 region is CASSLFEGAGGYTF. For the CDR3, the DNA is TGTGCCAGCAGCTTATTCGAGGGGGCGGGTGGCTACACCTTC. The chain combines TRBV7-3 with TRBJ1-2; 7 bases are a match to TRBD1. This CDR3 spans 14 amino acids. Trimming at V came to 2 bases and at J to 7 bases, leaving 7 bases not matched to a gene. The germline gives CDR1 SGHTA, CDR2 FQGTGA.

CDR3 nucleotide sequence: TGCGCCAGCAGCACTCTCCTACAGGGGGCGAACACTGAAGCTTTCTTT. Encoded protein: CASSTLLQGANTEAFF. J is TRBJ1-1 and V is TRBV5-1; 9 bases map to TRBD1. Germline CDR1 is SGHRS and CDR2 is YFSETQ. This CDR3 contains 16 residues. The J segment lost 1 base and the V segment lost 4 bases, leaving 8 bases of the junction unmatched.

The rearrangement joins TRBV12-3 or TRBV12-4 to TRBJ2-7; the D is unclear. This CDR3 has 13 amino acids. Trimming pared 3 bases from V and 5 bases from J, leaving 11 bases between. The CDR3 bases are TGTGCCAGCAGTTTTCCCCCCACAAACGAGCAGTACTTC. Translation gives CASSFPPTNEQYF.

The V and J genes are TRBV18 and TRBJ2-5, with 9 bases identical to TRBD2. The trim removed 4 bases at V and 10 bases at J, leaving 16 bases unmatched. The CDR3 is 16 amino acids. Germline V gives CDR1 KGHSH, CDR2 LQKENI. CDR3 bases: TGTGCCAGCTCACGAGCCCTCGGCGGCGGGGGGGTTGACCAGTACTTC. It specifies CASSRALGGGGVDQYF. The full variable domain, its missing parts supplied by reference TRBV18 and TRBJ2-5, is NAGVMQNPRHLVRRRGQEARLRCSPMKGHSHVYWYRQLPEEGLKFMVYLQKENIIDESGMPKERFSAEFPKEGPSILRIQQVVRGDSAAYFCASSRALGGGGVDQYFGPGTRLLVL.

The chain has TRBV7-2 and TRBJ2-7; D is unclear. V lost 0 bases, J lost 3 bases, and 15 bases lay in between. The CDR3 sequence is 16 residues long. Germline V gene data show CDR1 as SGHTA and CDR2 as FQGNSA. This CDR3 is CASSLAQARSRYEQYF. Here the CDR3 DNA reads TGTGCCAGCAGCTTAGCTCAGGCCCGTTCCCGCTACGAGCAGTACTTC.

The chain joins TRBV19 to TRBJ1-5, with D perhaps matching TRBD1 (5 bases). Trimming took 8 bases from V and 3 from J, leaving 17 bases between them. CDR3 length equals 15 residues. Germline V gene sequence: CDR1 LNHDA, CDR2 SQIVND (reference sequence). The CDR3 region is CASGIMGGYNQPQHF. The CDR3 nucleotides are TGTGCCAGTGGAATTATGGGGGGATACAATCAGCCCCAGCATTTT.

This clone was seen only once. The CDR3 nucleotides read TGTGCCAGCAGCTTACGGCCTAGCGGGACCGTAGGCGATGAGCAGTTCTTC. Translating gives CASSLRPSGTVGDEQFF. This chain links TRBV7-2 with TRBJ2-1; 9 bases match TRBD2. Germline CDR1 is SGHTA and CDR2 is FQGNSA. The CDR3 has 17 residues. V gave up 2 bases and J gave up 8 bases; unmatched junction bases: 13.

This rearrangement joins TRBV4-1 to TRBJ2-1; possibly TRBD2 for D (5 bases). The CDR3 extends over 17 amino acids. Per germline, CDR1 MGHRA and CDR2 YSYEKL. V lost 0 bases and J lost 0, with 12 bases in between. DNA for the CDR3: TGCGCCAGCAGCCAAGATCGTAAGGCGGGCTCCTACAATGAGCAGTTCTTC. Its protein product is CASSQDRKAGSYNEQFF.

The V and J genes are TRBV19 and TRBJ1-3; possible D gene TRBD1, 5 bases. The CDR3 is 14 amino acids. V was shortened by 7 bases and J by 2 bases, with 12 bases between the two germline ends. The germline gives CDR1 LNHDA, CDR2 SQIVND (reference sequence). The CDR3 loop reads CASTFGGAGNTIYF. CDR3 DNA sequence: TGTGCCAGTACCTTCGGAGGGGCTGGAAACACCATATATTTT.

The rearrangement links TRBV7-2 to TRBJ2-1; 7 bases agree with TRBD2. Germline V lookup: CDR1 SGHTA, CDR2 FQGNSA. Trimming removed 3 bases from V and 5 bases from J; junction bases left unmatched: 4. The CDR3 has 14 residues. CDR3 nucleotides: TGTGCCAGCAGCTTCGGCGCGGGAGACAATGAGCAGTTCTTC. Translating gives CASSFGAGDNEQFF. The full variable domain, rest sourced from reference TRBV7-2 and TRBJ2-1, is GAGVSQSPSNKVTEKGKDVELRCDPISGHTALYWYRQSLGQGLEFLIYFQGNSAPDKSGLPSDRFSAERTGGSVSTLTIQRTQQEDSAVYLCASSFGAGDNEQFFGPGTRLTVL.

The V call is TRBV7-9, the J call TRBJ2-3, with a weak D call TRBD2 (5 bases). Germline CDR1 and CDR2: SEHNR and FQNEAQ (reference sequence). V shed 5 bases and J shed 3 bases, with 9 bases lying between them. The CDR3 loop spans 13 amino acids. CDR3 bases: TGTGCCAGCAGCGCCGGGATTACAGATACGCAGTATTTT. As protein: CASSAGITDTQYF.

J is TRBJ2-1 and V is TRBV7-6; a weak D match, TRBD1 (7 bases). CDR1 and CDR2 (germline): SGHVS, FNYEAQ. V was trimmed by 3 bases and J by 4 bases, leaving 13 bases between them. The CDR3 loop spans 15 amino acids. DNA for the CDR3: TGTGCCAGCAGCTTGGGGGGACAGAGGTACAATGAGCAGTTCTTC. This gives the protein CASSLGGQRYNEQFF.

In its sample, this clone was seen once. This chain joins TRBV7-2 and TRBJ1-5; D is undetermined. Trimming cost V 4 bases and J 3 bases, with 7 bases left between them. The CDR3 has 13 residues. Per germline, CDR1 SGHTA and CDR2 FQGNSA. The CDR3 region has the DNA TGTGCCAGCAGCTCAGGAGACAATCAGCCCCAGCATTTT. It specifies CASSSGDNQPQHF. Looking up the rest from reference TRBV7-2 and TRBJ1-5 gives the full variable domain: GAGVSQSPSNKVTEKGKDVELRCDPISGHTALYWYRQSLGQGLEFLIYFQGNSAPDKSGLPSDRFSAERTGGSVSTLTIQRTQQEDSAVYLCASSSGDNQPQHFGDGTRLSIL.

This clone was seen at least ten times. The J gene is TRBJ2-1, the V gene TRBV20-1; D is possibly TRBD1 or TRBD2 (5 bases each). Germline CDR1 reads DFQATT; CDR2 reads SNEGSKA (reference sequence). The V gene lost 3 bases and the J gene lost 8 bases, with 26 bases spanning the gap. The CDR3 sequence is 17 residues long. The CDR3 DNA reads TGCAGTGCTAGTCGACCCCAGGACTGGGGCTACATATATGAGCAGTTCTTC. Translation gives CSASRPQDWGYIYEQFF.

V is TRBV5-5 and J is TRBJ2-4, with D hard to call. This CDR3 spans 15 amino acids. CDR1 SGHKS and CDR2 YYEKEE come from the germline V gene (reference sequence). Between the trimmed V and J ends, which lost 4 bases and 2 bases, there was a span of 13 bases. The CDR3 loop is CASSGEDVSKNIQYF. DNA of the CDR3: TGTGCCAGCAGCGGAGAGGACGTATCCAAAAACATTCAGTACTTC.

The rearrangement uses TRBV19 and TRBJ2-7; D is tentatively TRBD1 or TRBD2 (5 bases each). From germline, CDR1 is LNHDA and CDR2 SQIVND (reference sequence). Trimming left V 6 bases short and J 7 bases short, with 19 bases between. The CDR3 has 14 amino acids. The CDR3 bases are TGTGCCAGTAGGATGGGGCAGGGAGTCGGGGAGCAGTACTTC. As protein: CASRMGQGVGEQYF.

This chain uses TRBV25-1 with TRBJ2-7; D tentatively reads TRBD1 or TRBD2 (8 bases each). This CDR3 has 17 amino acids. Germline V gene data show CDR1 as MGHDK and CDR2 as SYGVNS. Trimming pared 7 bases from V and 2 bases from J, leaving 24 bases between. CDR3 sequence reads: CASNSGGASGGPYEQYF. CDR3 in DNA: TGTGCCAGCAATTCAGGGGGCGCCAGCGGGGGCCCCTACGAGCAGTACTTC.

With respect to this clone: Different DNA sequences within this sample yield the same CDR3. The V and J genes are TRBV28 and TRBJ1-4; D call uncertain. From germline, CDR1 is MDHEN and CDR2 SYDVKM. The V and J ends lost 2 bases and 4 bases respectively, with 2 bases between them. The CDR3 covers 12 residues. In DNA form, the CDR3 reads TGTGCCAGCAGTTTACGTAATGAAAAACTGTTTTTT. Residues: CASSLRNEKLFF.

V and J are TRBV6-6 and TRBJ1-1; TRBD1 is a possible D gene (6 bases). V was trimmed by 0 bases and J by 5 bases, leaving 10 bases between them. This CDR3 has 14 residues. Germline-derived CDR1 and CDR2 are MNHNY and SVGAGI (reference sequence). This CDR3 reads CASSYSGGRTEAFF. CDR3 DNA: TGTGCCAGCAGTTACTCGGGGGGCCGGACTGAAGCTTTCTTT.

In the case of this clone: A junction end diverges from the germline sequence, so it may reflect a read error. The V and J genes are TRBV19 and TRBJ2-1, with D perhaps matching TRBD2 (5 bases). The CDR3 contains 13 residues. Looked up from germline, CDR1 is LNHDA and CDR2 is SQIVND (reference sequence). The CDR3 DNA follows: TGTGCCTGTAGAGGGTTAGCCTACAATGAGCAGTTCTTC. Its protein is CACRGLAYNEQFF. Together with reference TRBV19 and TRBJ2-1, the CDR3 gives the full variable domain: DGGITQSPKYLFRKEGQNVTLSCEQNLNHDAMYWYRQDPGQGLRLIYYSQIVNDFQKGDIAEGYSVSREKKESFPLTVTSAQKNPTAFYLCACRGLAYNEQFFGPGTRLTVL.

J is TRBJ2-7 and V is TRBV6-5; D is unresolved. The length of the CDR3 is 13 residues. The V end lost 5 bases, the J end lost 0 bases, and 8 bases lay between the germline ends. CDR1 is MNHEY and CDR2 is SVGAGI in the germline V gene. The CDR3 region is CASSRTASYEQYF. The DNA of the CDR3 is TGTGCCAGCAGTCGGACGGCCTCCTACGAGCAGTACTTC.

V gene TRBV6-2 or TRBV6-3 combines with J gene TRBJ2-7; D uncertain. The CDR3 loop spans 12 amino acids. The germline V gene encodes CDR1 MNHEY and CDR2 SVGEGT. Trimming cost V 6 bases and J 2 bases, with 8 bases left between them. CDR3 amino acids: CASSHNPYEQYF. CDR3 sequence (DNA): TGTGCCAGCAGCCACAATCCCTACGAGCAGTACTTC.

The chain is built from TRBV12-5 and TRBJ1-2; 12 positions match TRBD1. With 5 bases clipped from V and 7 bases from J, the junction kept 5 bases outside the gene matches. This CDR3 comprises 14 residues. CDR1 is LGHNT, CDR2 FRNRAP, per germline. The chain's CDR3 is CASGRWDRGPGYTF. In DNA form, the CDR3 reads TGTGCTAGTGGTCGATGGGACAGGGGGCCTGGCTACACCTTC.

The rearrangement joins TRBV9 to TRBJ2-2; tentative D call: TRBD1 (6 bases). V lost 0 bases, J lost 6 bases, and 21 bases lay in between. CDR3 length equals 18 residues. Germline V gene lookup returns CDR1 SGDLS and CDR2 YYNGEE. DNA of the CDR3: TGTGCCAGCAGCGTAGGGGCCTCCAGGGGCGTGAGGGCCGGGGAGCTGTTTTTT. It translates to CASSVGASRGVRAGELFF. The variable domain in full, with the rest retrieved from reference TRBV9 and TRBJ2-2, is DSGVTQTPKHLITATGQRVTLRCSPRSGDLSVYWYQQSLDQGLQFLIQYYNGEERAKGNILERFSAQQFPDLHSELNLSSLELGDSALYFCASSVGASRGVRAGELFFGEGSRLTVL.

DNA of the CDR3: TGTGCCAGCAGCTTAGATATGGTAGCGGTCCTCACCGGGGAGCTGTTTTTT. This translates into CASSLDMVAVLTGELFF. The rearrangement joins TRBV7-2 to TRBJ2-2, with D possibly matching TRBD2 (6 bases). Germline V lookup: CDR1 SGHTA, CDR2 FQGNSA. V lost 1 base and J lost 4, with 16 bases in between. The CDR3 consists of 17 residues. Combining the CDR3 with reference TRBV7-2 and TRBJ2-2 gives the whole variable domain GAGVSQSPSNKVTEKGKDVELRCDPISGHTALYWYRQSLGQGLEFLIYFQGNSAPDKSGLPSDRFSAERTGGSVSTLTIQRTQQEDSAVYLCASSLDMVAVLTGELFFGEGSRLTVL.

In its sample, this clone was seen once. J is TRBJ2-6 and V is TRBV19; maybe TRBD1 (6 bases). Germline-derived CDR1 and CDR2 are LNHDA and SQIVND (reference sequence). This CDR3 comprises 17 residues. V lost 2 bases to trimming and J lost 4 bases, with 15 bases between them. The CDR3, as DNA: TGTGCCAGTAGTATACTGGGGGCCAACCCGGGGGCCAACGTCCTGACTTTC. Protein: CASSILGANPGANVLTF.

The V gene is TRBV5-1, the J gene TRBJ2-5, with 11 nucleotides matching TRBD2. Trimming removed 4 bases from V and 5 bases from J; junction bases left unmatched: 4. This CDR3 region has 14 residues. Germline V gives CDR1 SGHRS, CDR2 YFSETQ. The CDR3, as DNA: TGCGCCAGCAGCCCTAGCGGGAGGTGGGAGACCCAGTACTTC. Its translation: CASSPSGRWETQYF.

The gene calls are TRBV11-2 and TRBJ2-7; 9 nucleotides line up with TRBD1. The J segment lost 6 bases and the V segment lost 3 bases, leaving 0 bases of the junction unmatched. CDR1 and CDR2 from the germline V gene are SGHAT and FQNNGV. CDR3 size: 12 residues. The CDR3 bases are TGTGCCAGCAGCTTGGGACAGGGCGAGCAGTACTTC. Its protein is CASSLGQGEQYF.

The chain employs TRBV9 and TRBJ2-7, with 7 bases aligning to TRBD2. V lost 0 bases, J lost 0 bases, and 9 bases stayed unmatched. The CDR3 is 17 residues long. Per the germline V gene, CDR1 is SGDLS and CDR2 is YYNGEE. CDR3 DNA: TGTGCCAGCAGCGTAGGTAATAGCGGGCCCAGCTCCTACGAGCAGTACTTC. Amino acid sequence: CASSVGNSGPSSYEQYF.

The chain combines TRBV11-3 with TRBJ2-6; 14 bases match TRBD2. J was trimmed by 0 bases and V by 6 bases; bases with no gene match: 4. CDR3 length equals 18 residues. Germline CDR1 reads SGHNT; CDR2 reads YENEEA. CDR3 sequence (DNA): TGTGCCAGCAGTACGGGACTAGCGGGAGACTCTGGGGCCAACGTCCTGACTTTC. Translating it yields CASSTGLAGDSGANVLTF.